In its sample, the clone carrying this TCR beta chain was seen once. The CDR3 is made up of 15 amino acids. Germline assignment: CDR1 LNHDA and CDR2 SQIVND (reference sequence). Trimming shortened V by 2 bases and J by 2 bases, and 7 bases separated the two germline ends. The sample originates from a study of Ad26.COV2.S vaccination and SARS-CoV-2 variants. Clones were sequenced by immunoSEQ multiplex PCR, and TCRdb holds only the in-frame ones, with some missing. The sample gives 410,000 or so clones, 90% of which show up once; more than 10% is in the top ten. Treatment reported: some 19 received Ad26.COV2.S at low or high dose, single or two shots; roughly five received placebo; per-sample allocation not given. Sampling took place 63 days after the first vaccine or placebo injection. Expression of Wuhan-strain SARS-CoV-2 spike came from the Ad26 vector that formed the vaccine.

Source: peripheral blood, taken in a trial of Ad26.COV2.S vaccine versus placebo. This chain joins TRBV19 and TRBJ2-6; D ambiguous. The TCR was taken from a person between 18 and 59 years old who received the Ad26.COV2.S COVID-19 vaccine or a placebo. The DNA for the CDR3 is TGTGCCAGTAGTATACAGTCTGCTGGGGCCAACGTCCTGACTTTC. It is translated as CASSIQSAGANVLTF.